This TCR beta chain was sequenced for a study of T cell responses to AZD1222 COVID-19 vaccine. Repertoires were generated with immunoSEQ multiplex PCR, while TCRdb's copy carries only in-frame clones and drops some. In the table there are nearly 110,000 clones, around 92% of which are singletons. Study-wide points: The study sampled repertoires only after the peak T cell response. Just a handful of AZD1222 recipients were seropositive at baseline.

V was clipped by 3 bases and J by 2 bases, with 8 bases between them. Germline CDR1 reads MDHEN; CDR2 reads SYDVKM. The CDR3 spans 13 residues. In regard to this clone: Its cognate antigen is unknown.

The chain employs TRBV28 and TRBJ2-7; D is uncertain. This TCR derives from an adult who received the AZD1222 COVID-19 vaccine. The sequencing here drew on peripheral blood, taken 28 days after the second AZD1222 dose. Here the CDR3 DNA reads TGTGCCAGCAGTTTCCCAGATACCTACGAGCAGTACTTC. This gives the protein CASSFPDTYEQYF.